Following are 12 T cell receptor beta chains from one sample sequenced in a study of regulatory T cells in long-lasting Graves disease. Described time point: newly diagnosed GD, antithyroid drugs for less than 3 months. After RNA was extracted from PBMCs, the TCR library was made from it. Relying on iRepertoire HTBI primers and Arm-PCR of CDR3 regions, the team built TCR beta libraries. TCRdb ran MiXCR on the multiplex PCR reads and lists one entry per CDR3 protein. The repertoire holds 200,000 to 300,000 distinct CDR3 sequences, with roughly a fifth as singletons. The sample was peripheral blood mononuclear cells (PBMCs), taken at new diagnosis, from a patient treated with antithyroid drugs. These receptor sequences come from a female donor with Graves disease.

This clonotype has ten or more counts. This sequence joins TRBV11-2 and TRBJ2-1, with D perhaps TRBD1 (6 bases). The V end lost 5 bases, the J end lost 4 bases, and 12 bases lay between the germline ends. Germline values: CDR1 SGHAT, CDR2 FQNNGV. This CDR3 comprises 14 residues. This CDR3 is CASSLLGQYNEQFF. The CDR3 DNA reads TGTGCCAGCAGCCTCCTTGGACAGTACAATGAGCAGTTCTTC.

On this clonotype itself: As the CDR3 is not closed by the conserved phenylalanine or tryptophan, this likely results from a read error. The DNA for the CDR3 is TGTGCCAGCAGCCGGGCCTACGAGCAGTACTGC. The encoded protein is CASSRAYEQYC. The gene calls are TRBV12-3 or TRBV12-4 and TRBJ2-7, with D uncertain. Trimming took 6 bases from V and 2 from J, leaving 5 bases between them. This CDR3 has 11 amino acids.

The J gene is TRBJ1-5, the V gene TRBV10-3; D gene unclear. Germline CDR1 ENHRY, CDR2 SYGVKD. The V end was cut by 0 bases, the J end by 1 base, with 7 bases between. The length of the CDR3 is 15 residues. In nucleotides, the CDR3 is TGTGCCATCAGTGAGTCGGCTGGCAGCAATCAGCCCCAGCATTTT. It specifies CAISESAGSNQPQHF.

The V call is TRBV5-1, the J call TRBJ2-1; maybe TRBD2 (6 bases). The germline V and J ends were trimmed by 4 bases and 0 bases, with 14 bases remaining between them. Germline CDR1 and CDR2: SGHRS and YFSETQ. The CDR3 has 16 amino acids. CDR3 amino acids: CASSQSVAASYNEQFF. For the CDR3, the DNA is TGCGCCAGCAGCCAATCGGTAGCGGCCTCCTACAATGAGCAGTTCTTC. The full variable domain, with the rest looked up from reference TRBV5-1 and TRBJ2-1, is KAGVTQTPRYLIKTRGQQVTLSCSPISGHRSVSWYQQTPGQGLQFLFEYFSETQRNKGNFPGRFSGRQFSNSRSEMNVSTLELGDSALYLCASSQSVAASYNEQFFGPGTRLTVL.

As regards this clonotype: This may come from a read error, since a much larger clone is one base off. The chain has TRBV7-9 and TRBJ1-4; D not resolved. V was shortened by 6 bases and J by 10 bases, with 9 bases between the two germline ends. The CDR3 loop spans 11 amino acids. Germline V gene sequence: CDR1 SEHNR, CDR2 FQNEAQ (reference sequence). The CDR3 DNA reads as TGTGCCAGCAGTATTGGTGGAAAACTGTTTTTT. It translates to CASSIGGKLFF.

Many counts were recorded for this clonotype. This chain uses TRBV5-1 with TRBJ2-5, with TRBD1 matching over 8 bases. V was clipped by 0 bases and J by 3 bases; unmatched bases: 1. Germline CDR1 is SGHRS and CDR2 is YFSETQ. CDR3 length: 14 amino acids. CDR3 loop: CASSLGQGKETQYF. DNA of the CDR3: TGCGCCAGCAGCTTGGGACAGGGGAAAGAGACCCAGTACTTC.

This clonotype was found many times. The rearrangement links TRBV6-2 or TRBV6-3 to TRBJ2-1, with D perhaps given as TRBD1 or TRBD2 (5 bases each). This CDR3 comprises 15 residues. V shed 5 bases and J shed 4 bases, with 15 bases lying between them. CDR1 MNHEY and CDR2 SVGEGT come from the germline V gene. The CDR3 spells CASSERDPRYNEQFF. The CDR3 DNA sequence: TGTGCCAGCAGTGAAAGGGACCCAAGGTACAATGAGCAGTTCTTC.

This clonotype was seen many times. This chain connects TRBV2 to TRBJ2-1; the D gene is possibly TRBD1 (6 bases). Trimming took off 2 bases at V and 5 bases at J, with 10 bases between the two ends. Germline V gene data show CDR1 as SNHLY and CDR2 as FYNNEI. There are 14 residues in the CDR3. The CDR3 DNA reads TGTGCCAGCAGTGAACGGCAGGGGAACAATGAGCAGTTCTTC. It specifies CASSERQGNNEQFF.

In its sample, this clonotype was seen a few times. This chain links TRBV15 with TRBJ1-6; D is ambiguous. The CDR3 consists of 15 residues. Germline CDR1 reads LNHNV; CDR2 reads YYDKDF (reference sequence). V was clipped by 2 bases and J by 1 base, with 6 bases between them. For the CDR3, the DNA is TGTGCCACCAGCAGACGGGTATCCTATAATTCACCCCTCCACTTT. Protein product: CATSRRVSYNSPLHF.

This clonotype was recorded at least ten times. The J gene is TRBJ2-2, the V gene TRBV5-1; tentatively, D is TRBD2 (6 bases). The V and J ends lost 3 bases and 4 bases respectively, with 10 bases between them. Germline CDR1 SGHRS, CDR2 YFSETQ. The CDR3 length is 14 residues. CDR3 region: CASSWDFTTGELFF. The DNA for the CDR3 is TGCGCCAGCAGCTGGGACTTTACCACCGGGGAGCTGTTTTTT.

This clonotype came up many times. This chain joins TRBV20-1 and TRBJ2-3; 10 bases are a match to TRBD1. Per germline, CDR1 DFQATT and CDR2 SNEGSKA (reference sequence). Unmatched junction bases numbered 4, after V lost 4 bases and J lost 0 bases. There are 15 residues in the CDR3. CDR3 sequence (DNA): TGCAGTGCTAATGACAGGGGGCTTAGCACAGATACGCAGTATTTT. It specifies CSANDRGLSTDTQYF.

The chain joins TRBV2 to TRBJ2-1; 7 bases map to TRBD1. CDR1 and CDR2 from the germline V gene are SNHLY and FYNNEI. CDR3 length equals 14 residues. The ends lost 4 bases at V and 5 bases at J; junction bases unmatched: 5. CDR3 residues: CASSVLGQNNEQFF. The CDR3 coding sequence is TGTGCCAGCAGTGTGTTGGGACAGAACAATGAGCAGTTCTTC.